This entry describes one T cell receptor (beta chain). Antigen unknown. Germline and junction disagree at one end, which may indicate a read error. Isolation yielded PBMCs, at least 6.5 million per sample, in every case. A second about 6 to 12 cycle PCR used barcoded and J-beta primers. All samples gave at least 2.5 million CDR3-containing paired-end reads. Via MiXCR, TCRdb re-called the 5' RACE reads, giving one row per CDR3 protein. There are some 640,000 distinct CDR3 sequences in the sample; about half occur only once, and 25% to 35% lies in the top ten. These data belong to a study of blood T cells in healthy people across ages. This CDR3 is 15 amino acids long. Germline loops: CDR1 SGHDN, CDR2 FVKESK. Broader study findings: TCR beta diversity tracked closely with naive T cell percentage.

The sequence derives from a woman aged 60-75 years in good health. Sequenced material: blood. This chain joins TRBV14 and TRBJ2-7, with D possibly being TRBD1 or TRBD2 (6 bases each). The CDR3 loop is CASGQGGTITYEQYF. CDR3 coding DNA: TGTGCCAGCGGCCAAGGCGGGACAATCACCTACGAGCAGTACTTC.